This TCR beta chain appears in the sequencing data of a study of blood T cell repertoires in COVID-19. The overall study: T cells, B-cell-depleted T cells, or PBMCs supplied cDNA or gDNA.

The V segment lost 8 bases and the J segment 4 bases; nucleotides outside the gene matches: 11. CDR1 is SEHNR, CDR2 FQNEAQ, per germline (reference sequence). This CDR3 has 15 amino acids. Using immunoSEQ multiplex PCR, the repertoire was profiled, and TCRdb retains in-frame clones only, with some absent. The data hold 150,000 or so clones, with about 80% observed a single time. The sequenced sample was peripheral blood. The chain uses TRBV7-9 and TRBJ1-3, with TRBD1 matching over 7 bases. This TCR came from a woman aged 55-70 years with acute or convalescent COVID-19. The CDR3 reads CASLTAGGYGNTIYF. In DNA form, the CDR3 reads TGTGCCAGCTTAACTGCAGGGGGGTACGGAAACACCATATATTTT.